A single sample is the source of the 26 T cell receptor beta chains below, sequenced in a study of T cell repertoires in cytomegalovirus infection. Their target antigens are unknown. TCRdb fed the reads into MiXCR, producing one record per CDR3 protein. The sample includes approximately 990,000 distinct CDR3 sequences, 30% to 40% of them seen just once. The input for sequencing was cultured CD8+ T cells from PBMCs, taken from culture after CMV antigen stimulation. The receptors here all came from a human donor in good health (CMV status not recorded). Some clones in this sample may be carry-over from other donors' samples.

For the CDR3, the DNA is TGTGCCAGCAGCCCAGGGGGAGCACAAGAGACCCAGTACTTC. Translation gives CASSPGGAQETQYF. The chain employs TRBV12-3 or TRBV12-4 and TRBJ2-5, with 7 bases matching TRBD1. J was trimmed by 2 bases and V by 6 bases; bases with no gene match: 6. The CDR3 length is 14 residues.

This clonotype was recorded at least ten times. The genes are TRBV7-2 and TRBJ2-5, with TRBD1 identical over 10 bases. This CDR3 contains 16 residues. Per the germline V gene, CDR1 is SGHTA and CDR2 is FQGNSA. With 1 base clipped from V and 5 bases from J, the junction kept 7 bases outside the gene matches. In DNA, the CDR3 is TGTGCCAGCAGCTTAGGCGACAGGGGGCGCTTGGAGACCCAGTACTTC. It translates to CASSLGDRGRLETQYF.

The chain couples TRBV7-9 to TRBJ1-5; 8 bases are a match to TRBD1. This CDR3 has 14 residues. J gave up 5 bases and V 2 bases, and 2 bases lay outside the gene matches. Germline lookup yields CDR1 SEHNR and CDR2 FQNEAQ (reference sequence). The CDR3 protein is CASSLQGAYQPQHF. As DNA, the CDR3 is TGTGCCAGCAGCTTACAGGGGGCTTATCAGCCCCAGCATTTT.

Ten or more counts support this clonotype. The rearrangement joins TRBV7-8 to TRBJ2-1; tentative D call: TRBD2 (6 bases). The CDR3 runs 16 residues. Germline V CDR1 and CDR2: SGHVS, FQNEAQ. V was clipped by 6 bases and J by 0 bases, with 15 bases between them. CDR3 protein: CASRAPGLGSYNEQFF. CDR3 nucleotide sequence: TGTGCCAGCAGAGCTCCGGGACTTGGCTCCTACAATGAGCAGTTCTTC.

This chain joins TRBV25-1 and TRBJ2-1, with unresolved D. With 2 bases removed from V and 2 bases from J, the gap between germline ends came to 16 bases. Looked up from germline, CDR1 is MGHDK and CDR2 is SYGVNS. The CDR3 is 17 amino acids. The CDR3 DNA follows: TGTGCCAGCAGTGAAACCTCCGGTAAGGCACCCTACAATGAGCAGTTCTTC. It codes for CASSETSGKAPYNEQFF.

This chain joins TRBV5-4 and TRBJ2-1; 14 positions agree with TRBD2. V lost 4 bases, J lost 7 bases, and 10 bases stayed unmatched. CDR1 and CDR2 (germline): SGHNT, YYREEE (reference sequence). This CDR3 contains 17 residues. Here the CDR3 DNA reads TGTGCCAGCAGCCTGACTAGCGGGGGGGCCGTAGATAATGAGCAGTTCTTC. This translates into CASSLTSGGAVDNEQFF.

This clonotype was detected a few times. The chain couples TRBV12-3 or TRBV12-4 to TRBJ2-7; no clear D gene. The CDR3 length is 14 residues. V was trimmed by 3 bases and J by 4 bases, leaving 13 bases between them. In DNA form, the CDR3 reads TGTGCCAGCAGTTTGGGCACAGCAAATTACGAGCAGTACTTC. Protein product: CASSLGTANYEQYF.

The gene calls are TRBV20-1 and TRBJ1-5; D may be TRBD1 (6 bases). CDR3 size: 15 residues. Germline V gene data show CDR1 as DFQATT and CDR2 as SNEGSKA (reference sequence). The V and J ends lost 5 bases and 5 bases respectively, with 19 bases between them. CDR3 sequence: CSAFPTGSFHQPQHF. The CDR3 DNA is TGCAGTGCTTTTCCAACAGGGTCCTTCCATCAGCCCCAGCATTTT.

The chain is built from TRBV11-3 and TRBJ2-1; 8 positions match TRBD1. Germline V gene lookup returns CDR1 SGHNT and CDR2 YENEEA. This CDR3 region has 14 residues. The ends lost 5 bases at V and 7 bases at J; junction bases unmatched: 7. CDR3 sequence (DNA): TGTGCCAGCAGCACCATGACAGGGGATAATGAGCAGTTCTTC. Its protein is CASSTMTGDNEQFF.

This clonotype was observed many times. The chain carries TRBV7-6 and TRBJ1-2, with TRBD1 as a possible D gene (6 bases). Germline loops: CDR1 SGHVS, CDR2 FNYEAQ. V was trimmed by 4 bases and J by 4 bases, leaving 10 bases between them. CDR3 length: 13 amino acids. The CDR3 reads CASSSQGIYGYTF. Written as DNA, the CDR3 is TGTGCCAGCAGCTCCCAGGGGATCTATGGCTACACCTTC.

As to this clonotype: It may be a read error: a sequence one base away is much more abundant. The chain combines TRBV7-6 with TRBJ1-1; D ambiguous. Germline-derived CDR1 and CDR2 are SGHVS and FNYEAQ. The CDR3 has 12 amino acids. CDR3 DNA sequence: TGTGTCAGCAGCCCCCCACGCACTGAAGCTTTCTTT. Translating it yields CVSSPPRTEAFF. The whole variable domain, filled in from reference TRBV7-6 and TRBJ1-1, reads GAGVSQSPRYKVTKRGQDVALRCDPISGHVSLYWYRQALGQGPEFLTYFNYEAQQDKSGLPNDRFSAERPEGSISTLTIQRTEQRDSAMYRCVSSPPRTEAFFGQGTRLTVV.

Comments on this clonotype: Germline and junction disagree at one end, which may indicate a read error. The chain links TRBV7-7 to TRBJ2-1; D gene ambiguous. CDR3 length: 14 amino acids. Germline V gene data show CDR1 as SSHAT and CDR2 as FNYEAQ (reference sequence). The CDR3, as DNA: TGTGCTAGCAGCTTAAAGGGCCAAGACAATGAGCAGTTCTTC. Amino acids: CASSLKGQDNEQFF.

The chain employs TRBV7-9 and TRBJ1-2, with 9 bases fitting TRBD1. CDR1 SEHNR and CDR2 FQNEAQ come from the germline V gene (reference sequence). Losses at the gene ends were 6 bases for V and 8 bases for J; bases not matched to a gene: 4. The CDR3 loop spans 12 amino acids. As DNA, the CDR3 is TGTGCCAGCAGTCGGACAGGGGCAGGCTACACCTTC. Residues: CASSRTGAGYTF.

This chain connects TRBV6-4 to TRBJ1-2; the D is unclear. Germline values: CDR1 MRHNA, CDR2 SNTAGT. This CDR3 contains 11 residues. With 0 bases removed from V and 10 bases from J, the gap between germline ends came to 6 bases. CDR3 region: CASSDSEIYTF. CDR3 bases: TGTGCCAGCAGTGACTCAGAGATCTACACCTTC.

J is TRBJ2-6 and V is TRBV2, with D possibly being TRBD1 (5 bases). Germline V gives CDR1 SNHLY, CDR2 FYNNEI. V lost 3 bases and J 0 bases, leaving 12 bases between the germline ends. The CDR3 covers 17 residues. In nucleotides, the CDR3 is TGTGCCAGCAGTGACGGTAAAAGGGGCTCTGGGGCCAACGTCCTGACTTTC. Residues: CASSDGKRGSGANVLTF.

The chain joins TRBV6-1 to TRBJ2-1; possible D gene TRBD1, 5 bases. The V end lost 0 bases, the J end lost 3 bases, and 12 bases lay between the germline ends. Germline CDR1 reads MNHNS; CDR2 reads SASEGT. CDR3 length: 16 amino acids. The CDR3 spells CASSEARSDSYNEQFF. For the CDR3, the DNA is TGTGCCAGCAGTGAAGCAAGAAGCGACAGCTACAATGAGCAGTTCTTC.

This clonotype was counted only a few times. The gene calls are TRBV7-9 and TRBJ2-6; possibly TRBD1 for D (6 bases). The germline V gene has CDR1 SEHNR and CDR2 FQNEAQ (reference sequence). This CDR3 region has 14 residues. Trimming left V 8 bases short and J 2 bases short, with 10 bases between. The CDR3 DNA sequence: TGTGCCAGCGATACAGGGCCTGGGGCCAACGTCCTGACTTTC. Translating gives CASDTGPGANVLTF.

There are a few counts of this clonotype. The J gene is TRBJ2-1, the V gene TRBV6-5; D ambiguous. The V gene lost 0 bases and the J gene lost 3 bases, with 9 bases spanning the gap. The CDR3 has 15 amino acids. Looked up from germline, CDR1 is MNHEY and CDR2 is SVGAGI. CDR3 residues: CASSYSRSIYNEQFF. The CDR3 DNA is TGTGCCAGCAGTTACTCCCGGTCAATCTACAATGAGCAGTTCTTC.

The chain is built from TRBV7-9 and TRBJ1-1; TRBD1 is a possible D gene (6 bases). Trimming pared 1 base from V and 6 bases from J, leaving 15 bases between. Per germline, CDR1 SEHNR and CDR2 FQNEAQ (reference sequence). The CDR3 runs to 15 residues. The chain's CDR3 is CASSLEVLGAAEAFF. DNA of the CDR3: TGTGCCAGCAGCTTAGAGGTCCTGGGGGCCGCTGAAGCTTTCTTT. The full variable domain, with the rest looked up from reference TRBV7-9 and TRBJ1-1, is DTGVSQNPRHKITKRGQNVTFRCDPISEHNRLYWYRQTLGQGPEFLTYFQNEAQLEKSRLLSDRFSAERPKGSFSTLEIQRTEQGDSAMYLCASSLEVLGAAEAFFGQGTRLTVV.

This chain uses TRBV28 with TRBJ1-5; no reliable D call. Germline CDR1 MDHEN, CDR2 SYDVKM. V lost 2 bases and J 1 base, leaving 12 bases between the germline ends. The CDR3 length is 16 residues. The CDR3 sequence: CASSLIQAVSNQPQHF. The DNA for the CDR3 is TGTGCCAGCAGTTTAATTCAGGCGGTAAGCAATCAGCCCCAGCATTTT.

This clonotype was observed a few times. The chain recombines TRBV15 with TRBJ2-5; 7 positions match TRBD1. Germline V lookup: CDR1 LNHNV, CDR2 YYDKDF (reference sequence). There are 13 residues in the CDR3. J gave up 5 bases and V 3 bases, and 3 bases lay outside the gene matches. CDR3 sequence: CATSRTGRETQYF. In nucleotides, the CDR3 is TGTGCCACCAGCAGGACAGGGCGCGAGACCCAGTACTTC.

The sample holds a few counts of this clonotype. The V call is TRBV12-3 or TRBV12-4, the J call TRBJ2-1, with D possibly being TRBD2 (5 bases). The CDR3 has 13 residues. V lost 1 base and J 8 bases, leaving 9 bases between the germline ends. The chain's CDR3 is CASSLDLAYEQFF. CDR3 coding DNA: TGTGCCAGCAGTTTAGACCTAGCCTATGAGCAGTTCTTC.

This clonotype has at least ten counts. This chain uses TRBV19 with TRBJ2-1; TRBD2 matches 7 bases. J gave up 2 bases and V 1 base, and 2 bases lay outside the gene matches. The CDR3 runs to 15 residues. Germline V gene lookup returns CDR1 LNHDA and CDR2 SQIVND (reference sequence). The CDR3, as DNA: TGTGCCAGTAGTATAGGTGGGGGGGCCTACAATGAGCAGTTCTTC. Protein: CASSIGGGAYNEQFF. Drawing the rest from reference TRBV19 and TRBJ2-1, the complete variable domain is DGGITQSPKYLFRKEGQNVTLSCEQNLNHDAMYWYRQDPGQGLRLIYYSQIVNDFQKGDIAEGYSVSREKKESFPLTVTSAQKNPTAFYLCASSIGGGAYNEQFFGPGTRLTVL.

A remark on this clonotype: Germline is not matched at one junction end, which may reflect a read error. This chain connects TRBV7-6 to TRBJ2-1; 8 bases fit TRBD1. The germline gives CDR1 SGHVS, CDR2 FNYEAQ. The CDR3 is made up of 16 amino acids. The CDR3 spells CVSSLGPGGAQNEQFF. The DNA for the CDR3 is TGTGTCAGCAGCTTAGGGCCAGGGGGCGCGCAAAATGAGCAGTTCTTC.

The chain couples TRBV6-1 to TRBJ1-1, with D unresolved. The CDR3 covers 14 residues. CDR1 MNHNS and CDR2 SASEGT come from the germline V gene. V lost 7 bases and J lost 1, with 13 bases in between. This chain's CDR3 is CASNLGGPNTEAFF. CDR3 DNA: TGTGCCAGCAACCTGGGAGGCCCGAACACTGAAGCTTTCTTT.

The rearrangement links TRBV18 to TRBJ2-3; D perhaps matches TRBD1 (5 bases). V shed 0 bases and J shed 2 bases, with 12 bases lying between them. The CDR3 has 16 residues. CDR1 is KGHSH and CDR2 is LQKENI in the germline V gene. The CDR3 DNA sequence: TGTGCCAGCTCACCACCTGACAGATCCTCCACAGATACGCAGTATTTT. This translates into CASSPPDRSSTDTQYF.